This T cell receptor (beta chain) was retrieved from a study of T-cell memory formation after mild COVID-19. At the level of the study: For the most part, TCR clusters were specific to one donor.

Study-wide findings and caveats: Mostly located in CM and EM were contracting CD4+ clones, with contracting CD8+ clones located in EMRA.

Comment on this clonotype: Its matching antigen is unknown.

This CDR3 region has 12 residues. V was shortened by 7 bases and J by 8 bases, with 13 bases between the two germline ends. The germline V gene has CDR1 SGHRS and CDR2 YFSETQ. Via MiXCR, TCRdb re-called the 5' RACE reads, giving one row per CDR3 protein. The sample holds just over 150,000 distinct CDR3 sequences, roughly 31% seen once. The receptor comes from an adult woman who had mild COVID-19 (a few samples of this study predate the infection). Cell type and time point are not known. This chain joins TRBV5-1 and TRBJ2-1; tentative D call: TRBD1 (6 bases). The specimen sequenced was PBMCs or a T cell subset sorted from them (not recorded which). CDR3 bases: TGCGCCAGCGGCGAACAGGGTCATGAGCAGTTCTTC. Protein sequence: CASGEQGHEQFF.